Listed below are T cell receptor beta chains from one sample, sequenced in a study of control samples from healthy donors and cancer patients. Sequencing was performed with immunoSEQ multiplex PCR; in TCRdb, only in-frame clones are kept and a portion is missing. The sample includes about 82,000 clones, roughly 93% of them seen just once. The sequenced material came from blood. The source is a woman between 18 and 29 years old in good health. Each CDR3 is given with its conserved first and last residue. D genes are given only for firm matches. For some rows the clone size is stated as once, few or many, or as a class when expanded; others skip it.

TRBJ2-5,TRBV29-1,.,.,CSPRGPGETQYF,TGCAGCCCTCGAGGCCCGGGGGAGACCCAGTACTTC
TRBJ2-1,TRBV6-4,.,TRBD1,CASSAWDSQEINEQFF,TGTGCCAGCAGTGCCTGGGACAGCCAAGAAATCAATGAGCAGTTCTTC
TRBJ1-2,TRBV28,.,.,CASSLPGRTNYGYTF,TGTGCCAGCAGTTTACCGGGGAGAACTAACTATGGCTACACCTTC
TRBJ2-6,TRBV6-6,.,.,CASNPLGRSNVLTF,TGTGCCAGCAATCCCCTAGGCCGGTCCAACGTCCTGACTTTC
TRBJ1-1,TRBV6-5,once,TRBD1,CASTRDRGQTEAFF,TGTGCCAGCACCCGAGACAGGGGGCAAACTGAAGCTTTCTTT
TRBJ1-6,TRBV3-1/TRBV3-2,.,.,CASALDVEGNSPLHF,TGTGCCAGCGCACTTGACGTCGAGGGGAATTCACCCCTCCACTTT
TRBJ1-1,TRBV19,.,.,CASSPSLGGNTEAFF,TGTGCCAGTAGCCCGAGTTTGGGGGGTAACACTGAAGCTTTCTTT
TRBJ1-2,TRBV5-6,.,.,CASSLVGSNYGYTF,TGTGCCAGCAGCTTGGTAGGGTCTAACTATGGCTACACCTTC
TRBJ1-2,TRBV27,.,.,CASSLGQGSFYGYTF,TGTGCCAGCAGTTTGGGGCAGGGAAGTTTCTATGGCTACACCTTC
TRBJ1-1,TRBV5-1,.,.,CASSFTGSTEAFF,TGCGCCAGCAGCTTTACAGGGTCCACTGAAGCTTTCTTT
TRBJ2-5,TRBV7-8,.,TRBD2,CATGTSGRNTWETQYF,TGTGCCACCGGGACTAGCGGGAGGAATACCTGGGAGACCCAGTACTTC
TRBJ2-2,TRBV16,.,.,CASSPSGTSTGELFF,TGTGCCAGCAGCCCCTCAGGGACCTCCACCGGGGAGCTGTTTTTT
TRBJ1-4,TRBV7-8,.,TRBD1,CASSRGQGHEKLFF,TGTGCCAGCAGCCGAGGACAGGGACATGAAAAACTGTTTTTT
TRBJ2-3,TRBV28,.,TRBD1,CASSRGQRGSTDTQYF,TGTGCCAGCAGTCGGGGACAGAGGGGTTCCACAGATACGCAGTATTTT
TRBJ2-1,TRBV14,.,.,CASSQDLYNEQFF,TGTGCCAGCAGCCAAGATTTGTACAATGAGCAGTTCTTC
TRBJ1-1,TRBV19,.,.,CASSDLTGNEAFF,TGTGCCAGTAGTGACCTGACAGGAAATGAAGCTTTCTTT
TRBJ2-7,TRBV10-3,once,.,CAISKDSNGEQYF,TGTGCCATCAGTAAGGACTCGAACGGAGAGCAGTACTTC
TRBJ2-7,TRBV5-6,.,TRBD2,CASSDGLAGASYEQYF,TGTGCCAGCAGCGACGGACTAGCGGGAGCCTCCTACGAGCAGTACTTC
TRBJ1-5,TRBV7-9,.,.,CASSYEGNQPQHF,TGTGCCAGCAGTTATGAGGGCAATCAGCCCCAGCATTTT
TRBJ2-3,TRBV6-5,.,.,CASSSRSTQYF,TGTGCCAGCAGTTCCCGTTCTACGCAGTATTTT
TRBJ2-2,TRBV2,.,.,CASRGIRGVTGELFF,TGTGCCAGCAGGGGTATCCGTGGGGTAACCGGGGAGCTGTTTTTT
TRBJ2-6,TRBV6-1,once,.,CASSEMRASGANVLTF,TGTGCCAGCAGTGAAATGAGGGCCTCTGGGGCCAACGTCCTGACTTTC
TRBJ2-7,TRBV28,.,.,CASRTSPPPGRKIEQYF,TGTGCCAGCAGGACCTCACCTCCACCGGGACGAAAGATCGAGCAGTACTTC
TRBJ2-5,TRBV5-4,.,.,CASSPAWETETQYF,TGTGCCAGCAGCCCCGCCTGGGAAACAGAGACCCAGTACTTC
TRBJ1-2,TRBV27,.,TRBD1,CASSDPGQGLTGYTF,TGTGCCAGCAGTGACCCGGGACAGGGTTTGACTGGCTACACCTTC
TRBJ2-2,TRBV4-2,.,TRBD1,CASSSEGAQRTGELFF,TGTGCCAGCAGCTCAGAGGGGGCTCAAAGGACCGGGGAGCTGTTTTTT
TRBJ1-4,TRBV29-1,.,.,CSVWRNEKLFF,TGCAGCGTTTGGCGTAATGAAAAACTGTTTTTT
TRBJ2-1,TRBV9,.,TRBD2,CASSDVTSSSYNEQFF,TGTGCCAGCAGCGATGTGACTAGCAGCTCCTACAATGAGCAGTTCTTC
TRBJ2-3,TRBV7-2,.,.,CASSFMDGGYTDTQYF,TGTGCCAGCAGCTTTATGGATGGAGGGTACACAGATACGCAGTATTTT
TRBJ2-2,TRBV4-3,.,TRBD2,CASSQEPRGGGSGELFF,TGCGCCAGCAGCCAGGAACCCCGGGGCGGGGGGTCCGGGGAGCTGTTTTTT
TRBJ2-7,TRBV4-3,.,.,CASSQDVGDEQYF,TGCGCCAGCAGCCAAGACGTCGGGGACGAGCAGTACTTC
TRBJ2-2,TRBV28,.,.,CASSLGTGELFF,TGTGCCAGCAGTTTAGGTACCGGGGAGCTGTTTTTT
TRBJ2-7,TRBV29-1,.,TRBD2,CSVVVAGVNGEQYF,TGCAGCGTTGTTGTGGCGGGAGTAAATGGCGAGCAGTACTTC
TRBJ2-1,TRBV6-5,.,TRBD1,CASRRARDSPEQFF,TGTGCCAGCAGGCGTGCCCGGGACAGCCCTGAGCAGTTCTTC
TRBJ1-1,TRBV12-3/TRBV12-4,.,TRBD1,CASSDTGGTEAFF,TGTGCCAGCAGTGATACAGGGGGTACTGAAGCTTTCTTT
TRBJ2-5,TRBV7-9,.,TRBD2,CASSLAGRGQETQYF,TGTGCCAGCAGCTTGGCAGGGAGGGGACAAGAGACCCAGTACTTC
TRBJ2-5,TRBV28,.,TRBD2,CASRLRFSRRLAGKETQYF,TGTGCCAGCAGGCTCCGGTTTTCGAGAAGACTAGCGGGGAAAGAGACCCAGTACTTC
TRBJ1-4,TRBV7-2,.,TRBD1,CASSQDRANEKLFF,TGTGCCAGCAGCCAGGACAGGGCGAATGAAAAACTGTTTTTT
TRBJ2-5,TRBV10-3,.,TRBD1,CAISDRGTGWEETQYF,TGTGCCATCAGCGATAGGGGGACAGGGTGGGAGGAGACCCAGTACTTC
TRBJ2-1,TRBV5-1,.,TRBD2,CASSSHPAGGSYNEQFF,TGCGCCAGCAGCTCTCACCCTGCGGGGGGGTCCTACAATGAGCAGTTCTTC
TRBJ2-3,TRBV6-6,.,.,CASSYEGRWGTDTQYF,TGTGCCAGCAGTTACGAAGGGAGGTGGGGCACAGATACGCAGTATTTT
TRBJ1-1,TRBV15,.,TRBD1,CATQGVKPEAFF,TGTGCCACCCAGGGGGTTAAACCTGAAGCTTTCTTT
TRBJ1-2,TRBV11-2,.,.,CASSLSWTLGGYTF,TGTGCCAGCAGCTTATCTTGGACACTCGGGGGCTACACCTTC
TRBJ2-5,TRBV18,.,TRBD1,CASSPRDRGREETQYF,TGTGCCAGCTCACCGCGGGACAGGGGGCGGGAAGAGACCCAGTACTTC
TRBJ1-1,TRBV24-1,.,.,CATSEHSGTEAFF,TGTGCCACCAGTGAACACTCTGGGACTGAAGCTTTCTTT
TRBJ2-5,TRBV20-1,.,.,CSPNHDTQYF,TGCAGCCCCAACCACGATACCCAGTACTTC
TRBJ1-6,TRBV5-6,.,.,CASSLQGYNSPLHF,TGTGCCAGCAGCTTACAGGGATATAATTCACCCCTCCACTTT
TRBJ2-7,TRBV12-3/TRBV12-4,.,.,CASSSRAYEQYF,TGTGCCAGCAGTTCTAGAGCCTACGAGCAGTACTTC
TRBJ2-2,TRBV28,once,TRBD2,CASEKGLAFTGELFF,TGTGCCAGCGAAAAGGGACTAGCGTTCACCGGGGAGCTGTTTTTT
TRBJ2-2,TRBV7-3,.,TRBD1,CASSSRSGGQGRTGELFF,TGTGCCAGCAGTTCCCGGAGTGGGGGACAGGGGAGAACCGGGGAGCTGTTTTTT
TRBJ1-3,TRBV10-3,.,.,CAISVGGQSGNTIYF,TGTGCCATCAGCGTCGGGGGGCAGTCTGGAAACACCATATATTTT
TRBJ2-5,TRBV19,.,.,CASSTRGLKTQYF,TGTGCCAGTAGTACGAGGGGCCTAAAGACCCAGTACTTC
TRBJ1-5,TRBV20-1,.,.,CSASGPWGASNQPQHF,TGCAGTGCTAGTGGGCCCTGGGGGGCAAGCAATCAGCCCCAGCATTTT
TRBJ1-2,TRBV19,.,.,CAVPGGADGYTF,TGTGCCGTCCCTGGCGGGGCGGATGGCTACACCTTC
TRBJ1-2,TRBV6-6,.,.,CASSYIVGYTF,TGTGCCAGCAGTTACATAGTTGGCTACACCTTC